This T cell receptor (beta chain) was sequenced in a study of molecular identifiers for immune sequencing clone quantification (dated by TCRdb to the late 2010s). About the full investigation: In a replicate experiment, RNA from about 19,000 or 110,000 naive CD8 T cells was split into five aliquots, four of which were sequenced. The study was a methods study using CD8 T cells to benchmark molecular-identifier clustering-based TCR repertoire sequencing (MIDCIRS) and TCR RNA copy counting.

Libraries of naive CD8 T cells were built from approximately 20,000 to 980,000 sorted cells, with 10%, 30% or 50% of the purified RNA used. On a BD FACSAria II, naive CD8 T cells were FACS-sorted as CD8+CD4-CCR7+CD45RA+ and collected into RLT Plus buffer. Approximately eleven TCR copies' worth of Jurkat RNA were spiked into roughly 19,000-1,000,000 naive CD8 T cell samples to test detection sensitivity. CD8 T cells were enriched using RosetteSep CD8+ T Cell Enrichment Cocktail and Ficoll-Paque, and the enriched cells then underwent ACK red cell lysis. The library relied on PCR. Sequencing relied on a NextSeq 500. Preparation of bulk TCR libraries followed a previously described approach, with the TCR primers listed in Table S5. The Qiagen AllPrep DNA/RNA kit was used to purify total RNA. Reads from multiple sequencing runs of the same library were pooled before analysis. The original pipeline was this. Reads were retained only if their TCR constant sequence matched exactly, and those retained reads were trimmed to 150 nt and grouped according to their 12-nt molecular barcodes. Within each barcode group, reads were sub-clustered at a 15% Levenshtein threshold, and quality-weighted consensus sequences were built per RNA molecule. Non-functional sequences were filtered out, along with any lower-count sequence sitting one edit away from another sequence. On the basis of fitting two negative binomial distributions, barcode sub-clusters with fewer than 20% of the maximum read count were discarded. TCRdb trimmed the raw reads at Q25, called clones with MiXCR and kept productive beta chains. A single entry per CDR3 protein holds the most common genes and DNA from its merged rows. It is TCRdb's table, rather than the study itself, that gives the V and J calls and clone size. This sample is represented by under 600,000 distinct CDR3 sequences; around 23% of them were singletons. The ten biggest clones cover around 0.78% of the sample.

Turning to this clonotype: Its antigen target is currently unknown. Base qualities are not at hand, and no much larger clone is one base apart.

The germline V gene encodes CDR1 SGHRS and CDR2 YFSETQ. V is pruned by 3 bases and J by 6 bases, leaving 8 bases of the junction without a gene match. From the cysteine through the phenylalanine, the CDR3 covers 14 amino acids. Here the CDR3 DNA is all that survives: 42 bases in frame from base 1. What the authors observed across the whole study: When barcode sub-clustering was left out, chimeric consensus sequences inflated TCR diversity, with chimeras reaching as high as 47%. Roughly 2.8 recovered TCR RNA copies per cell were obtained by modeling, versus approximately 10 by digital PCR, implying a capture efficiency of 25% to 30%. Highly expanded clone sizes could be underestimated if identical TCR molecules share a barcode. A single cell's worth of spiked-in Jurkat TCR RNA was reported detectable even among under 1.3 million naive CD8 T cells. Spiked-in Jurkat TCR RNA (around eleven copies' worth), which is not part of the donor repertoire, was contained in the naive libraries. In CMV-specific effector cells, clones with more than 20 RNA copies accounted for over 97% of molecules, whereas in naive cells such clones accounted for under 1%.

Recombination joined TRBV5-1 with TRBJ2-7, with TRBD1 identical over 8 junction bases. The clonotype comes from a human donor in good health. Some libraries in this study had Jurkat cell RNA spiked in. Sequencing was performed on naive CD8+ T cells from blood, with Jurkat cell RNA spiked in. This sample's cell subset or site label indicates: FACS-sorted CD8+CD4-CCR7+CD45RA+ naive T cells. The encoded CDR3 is CASSSGQGSGEQYF. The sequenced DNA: TGCGCCAGCAGCTCCGGACAGGGTAGTGGCGAGCAGTACTTC. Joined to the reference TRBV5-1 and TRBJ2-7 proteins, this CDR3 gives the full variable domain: KAGVTQTPRYLIKTRGQQVTLSCSPISGHRSVSWYQQTPGQGLQFLFEYFSETQRNKGNFPGRFSGRQFSNSRSEMNVSTLELGDSALYLCASSSGQGSGEQYFGPGTRLTVT.